These 2 T cell receptor beta chains were all obtained from the same sample, sequenced in a study of a mutant IDH1 vaccine in newly diagnosed glioma. Repertoires were generated with immunoSEQ multiplex PCR, while TCRdb's copy carries only in-frame clones and drops some. The profile covers 25,000 to 35,000 clones, with 84% appearing a single time and roughly 30% taken by the ten largest. For these TCRs, the target antigens are not known. As for time point: week 47, end of study. A 20-mer mutant IDH1 peptide at 300 ug was injected subcutaneously with topical imiquimod. This material consisted of PBMCs, taken from a glioma patient whose treatment included an IDH1 peptide vaccine. Every receptor here comes from a man aged 25 to 45 with glioma.

The chain's CDR3 is CASSIYRGDGTDTQYF. The CDR3 coding sequence is TGTGCCAGTAGTATTTATAGAGGGGACGGCACAGATACGCAGTATTTT. V and J are TRBV19 and TRBJ2-3; D may correspond to TRBD1 or TRBD2 (5 bases each). From germline, CDR1 is LNHDA and CDR2 SQIVND (reference sequence). CDR3 length: 16 residues. V was shortened by 3 bases and J by 1 base, with 14 bases between the two germline ends.

This clone was seen just once. The gene calls are TRBV30 and TRBJ1-4; no firm D call. V gave up 3 bases and J gave up 3 bases, with 14 bases separating them. There are 15 residues in the CDR3. Germline lookup yields CDR1 GTSNPN and CDR2 SVGIG (reference sequence). The CDR3 bases are TGTGCCTGGAGGCGAGAGAGAGCATCTAATGAAAAACTGTTTTTT. This sequence encodes CAWRRERASNEKLFF.